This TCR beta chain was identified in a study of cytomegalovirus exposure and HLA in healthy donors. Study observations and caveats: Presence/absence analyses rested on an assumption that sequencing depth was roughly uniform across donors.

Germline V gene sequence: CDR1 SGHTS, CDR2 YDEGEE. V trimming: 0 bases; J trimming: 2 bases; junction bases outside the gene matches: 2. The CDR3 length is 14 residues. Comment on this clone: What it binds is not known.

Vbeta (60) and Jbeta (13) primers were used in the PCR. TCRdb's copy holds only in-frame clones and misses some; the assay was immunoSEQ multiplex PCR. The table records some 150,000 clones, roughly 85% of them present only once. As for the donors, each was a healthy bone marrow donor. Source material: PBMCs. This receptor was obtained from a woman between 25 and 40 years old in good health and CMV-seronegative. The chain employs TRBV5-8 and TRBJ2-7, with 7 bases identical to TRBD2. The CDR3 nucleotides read TGTGCCAGCAGCTTGGTAGGACTAGCCTACGAGCAGTACTTC. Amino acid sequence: CASSLVGLAYEQYF.